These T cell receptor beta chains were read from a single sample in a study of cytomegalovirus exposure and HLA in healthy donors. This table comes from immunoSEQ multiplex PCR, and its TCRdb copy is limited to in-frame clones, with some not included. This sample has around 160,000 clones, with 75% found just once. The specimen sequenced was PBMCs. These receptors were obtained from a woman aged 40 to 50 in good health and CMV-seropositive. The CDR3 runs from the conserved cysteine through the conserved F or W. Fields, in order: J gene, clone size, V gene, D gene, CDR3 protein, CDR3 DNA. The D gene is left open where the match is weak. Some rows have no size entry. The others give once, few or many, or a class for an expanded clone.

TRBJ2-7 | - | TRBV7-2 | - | CASSLVGGSGYEQYF | TGTGCCAGCAGCTTAGTTGGAGGCTCGGGCTACGAGCAGTACTTC
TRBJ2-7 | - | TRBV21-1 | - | CASSKGPVSYEQYF | TGTGCCAGCAGCAAAGGTCCGGTATCCTACGAGCAGTACTTC
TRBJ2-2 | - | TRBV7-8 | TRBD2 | CASSWGSSGRAVGELFF | TGTGCCAGCAGCTGGGGAAGTAGCGGGAGGGCCGTCGGGGAGCTGTTTTTT
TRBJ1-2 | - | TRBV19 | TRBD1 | CASSLLTGLHGYTF | TGTGCCAGTAGTCTCCTGACAGGGCTTCATGGCTACACCTTC
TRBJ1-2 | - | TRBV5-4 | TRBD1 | CASSIGTGYGYTF | TGTGCCAGCAGCATCGGGACAGGCTATGGCTACACCTTC
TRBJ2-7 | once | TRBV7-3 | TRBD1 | CASSHVGTESEQYF | TGTGCCAGCAGCCACGTCGGGACAGAGTCCGAGCAGTACTTC
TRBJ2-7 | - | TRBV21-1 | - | CASSKCHGGAEYQREIHEQYF | TGTGCCAGCAGCAAATGCCACGGGGGGGCTGAATACCAGCGGGAGATCCACGAGCAGTACTTC
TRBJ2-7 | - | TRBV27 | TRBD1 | CASSLTGTSAYEQYF | TGTGCCAGCAGTCTGACAGGGACCAGTGCCTACGAGCAGTACTTC
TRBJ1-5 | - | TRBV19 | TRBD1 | CASSMGRGIGQPQHF | TGTGCCAGTAGTATGGGCAGGGGGATAGGGCAGCCCCAGCATTTT
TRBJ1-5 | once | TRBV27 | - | CASSPVPYSNQPQHF | TGTGCCAGCAGTCCGGTGCCTTATAGCAATCAGCCCCAGCATTTT
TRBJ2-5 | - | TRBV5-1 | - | CASSLSGGTVQETQYF | TGCGCCAGCAGCCTCTCTGGGGGGACAGTGCAAGAGACCCAGTACTTC
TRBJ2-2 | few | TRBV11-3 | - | CASSVGEAGELFF | TGTGCCAGCAGCGTGGGAGAAGCCGGGGAGCTGTTTTTT
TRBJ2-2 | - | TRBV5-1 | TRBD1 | CASSLRTGDTGELFF | TGCGCCAGCAGCCTAAGGACAGGGGACACCGGGGAGCTGTTTTTT
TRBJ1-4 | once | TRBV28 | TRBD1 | CASSKGRQGGPLKKLFF | TGTGCCAGCAGTAAAGGTCGACAGGGAGGCCCCTTGAAAAAACTGTTTTTT
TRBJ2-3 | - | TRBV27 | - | CASSTRSSDTQYF | TGTGCCAGCAGCACTCGGAGCTCAGATACGCAGTATTTT
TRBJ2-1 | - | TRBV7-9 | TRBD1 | CASSQDRGVVSDEQFF | TGTGCCAGCAGCCAAGACAGGGGGGTTGTCTCGGATGAGCAGTTCTTC
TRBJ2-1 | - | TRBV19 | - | CASGRTLYNEQFF | TGTGCCAGTGGAAGGACTCTATACAATGAGCAGTTCTTC
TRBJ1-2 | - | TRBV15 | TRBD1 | CATSRDLLGQGPLLYGYTF | TGTGCCACCAGCAGAGATTTGCTGGGACAGGGACCACTCCTCTATGGCTACACCTTC
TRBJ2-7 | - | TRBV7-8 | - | CASSLDRTYEQYF | TGTGCCAGCAGCTTAGACAGAACCTACGAGCAGTACTTC
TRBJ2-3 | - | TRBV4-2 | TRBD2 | CASSQDKLAGGTDTQYF | TGTGCCAGCAGCCAAGACAAACTAGCGGGAGGCACAGATACGCAGTATTTT
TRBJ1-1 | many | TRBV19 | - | CASSIMAGFDTEAFF | TGTGCCAGTAGTATCATGGCGGGATTTGACACTGAAGCTTTCTTT
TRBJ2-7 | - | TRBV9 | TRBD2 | CASSPRLAGSEQYF | TGTGCCAGCAGCCCGAGACTAGCGGGAAGCGAGCAGTACTTC
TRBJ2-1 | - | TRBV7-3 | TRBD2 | CASGLAGDHNEQFF | TGTGCCAGTGGACTAGCGGGAGATCACAATGAGCAGTTCTTC
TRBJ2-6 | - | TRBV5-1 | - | CASSAGSLSGANVLTF | TGCGCCAGCAGCGCCGGGTCTCTCTCTGGGGCCAACGTCCTGACTTTC